This T cell receptor beta chain was observed in a study of blood T cell repertoires in COVID-19. Sequencing was performed with immunoSEQ multiplex PCR; in TCRdb, only in-frame clones are kept and a portion is missing. The table lists about 120,000 clones, 84% of them singletons. The cohort comprised adults aged roughly 18 to 100 years residing in approximately 25 US areas. Membership in each cohort depended on participant-reported clinical history. This CDR3 is 17 amino acids long. Source material: PBMCs or T cells enriched from blood (not recorded which). This clonotype was sampled from a woman between 25 and 40 years old who had recovered from COVID-19. The chain uses TRBV1 and TRBJ2-3; the table names TRBD2, a call not compared with the DNA. TRBV1 is marked as a pseudogene. The CDR3 here is CTSSGGRAGLAGGSQYF. In DNA, the CDR3 is TGCACCAGCAGCGGCGGGAGGGCCGGTCTAGCGGGAGGTTCGCAGTATTTT.